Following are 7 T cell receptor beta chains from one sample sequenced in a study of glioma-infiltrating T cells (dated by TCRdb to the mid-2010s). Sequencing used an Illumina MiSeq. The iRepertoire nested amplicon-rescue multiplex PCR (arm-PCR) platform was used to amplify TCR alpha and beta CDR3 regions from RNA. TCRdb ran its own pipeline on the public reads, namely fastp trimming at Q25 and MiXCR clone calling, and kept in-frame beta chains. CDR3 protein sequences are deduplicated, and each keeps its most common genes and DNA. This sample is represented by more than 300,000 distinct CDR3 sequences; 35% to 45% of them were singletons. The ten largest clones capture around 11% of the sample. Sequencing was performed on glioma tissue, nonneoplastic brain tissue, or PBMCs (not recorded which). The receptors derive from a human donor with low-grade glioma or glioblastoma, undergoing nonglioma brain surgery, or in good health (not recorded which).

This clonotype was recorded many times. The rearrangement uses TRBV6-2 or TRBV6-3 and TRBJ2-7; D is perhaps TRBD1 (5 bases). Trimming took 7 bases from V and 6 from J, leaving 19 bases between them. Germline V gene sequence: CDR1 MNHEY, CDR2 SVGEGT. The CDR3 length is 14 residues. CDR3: CASKTDRYPFEQYF. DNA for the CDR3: TGTGCCAGCAAGACCGACAGATACCCGTTCGAGCAGTACTTC.

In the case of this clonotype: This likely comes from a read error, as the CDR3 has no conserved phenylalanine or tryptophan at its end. The CDR3 nucleotides read TGTGCCAGCAGCGCGGACAACCTCCAAGAGACCCAGTACCTC. Amino acid sequence: CASSADNLQETQYL. The chain carries TRBV7-2 and TRBJ2-5, with D possibly being TRBD1 (5 bases). Germline CDR1 SGHTA, CDR2 FQGNSA. V was cut by 5 bases and J by 1 base, with 11 bases left in between. The CDR3 has 14 residues.

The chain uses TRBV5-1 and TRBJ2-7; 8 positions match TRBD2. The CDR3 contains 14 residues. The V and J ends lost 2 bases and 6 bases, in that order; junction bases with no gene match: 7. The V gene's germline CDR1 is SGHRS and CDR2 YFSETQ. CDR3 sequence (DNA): TGCGCCAGCAGCTTAACGGGAGGGCCGTTCGAGCAGTACTTC. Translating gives CASSLTGGPFEQYF.

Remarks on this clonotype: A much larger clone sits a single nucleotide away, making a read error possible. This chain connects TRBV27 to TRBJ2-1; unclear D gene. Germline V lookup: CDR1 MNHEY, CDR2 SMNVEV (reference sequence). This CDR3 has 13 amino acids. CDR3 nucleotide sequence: TGTGCCAGCAGTCCCGGCTCCCACAATGAGCAGTTCTTC. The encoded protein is CASSPGSHNEQFF.

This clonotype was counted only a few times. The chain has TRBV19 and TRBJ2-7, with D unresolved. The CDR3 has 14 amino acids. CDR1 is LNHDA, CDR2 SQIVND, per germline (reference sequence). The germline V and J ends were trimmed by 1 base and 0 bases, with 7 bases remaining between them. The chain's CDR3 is CASSIARSSYEQYF. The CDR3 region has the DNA TGTGCCAGTAGTATAGCACGGAGCTCCTACGAGCAGTACTTC.

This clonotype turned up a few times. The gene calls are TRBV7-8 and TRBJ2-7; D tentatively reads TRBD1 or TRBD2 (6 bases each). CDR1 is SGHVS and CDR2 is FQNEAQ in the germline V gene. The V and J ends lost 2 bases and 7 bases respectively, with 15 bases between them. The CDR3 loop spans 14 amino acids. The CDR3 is CASSLIRLGGEQYF. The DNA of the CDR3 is TGTGCCAGCAGCTTAATTCGTTTAGGGGGGGAGCAGTACTTC.

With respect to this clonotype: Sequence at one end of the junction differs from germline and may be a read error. CDR3 region: CASSNGPTVGGLFF. The CDR3 nucleotides are TGTGCCAGTAGTAATGGACCGACCGTCGGGGGGCTGTTTTTT. This rearrangement joins TRBV4-2 to TRBJ2-2, with a weak D call TRBD2 (6 bases). Germline V CDR1 and CDR2: LGHNA, YNFKEQ. The CDR3 runs to 14 residues.